This TCR beta chain was observed in a study of T cell responses to AZD1222 COVID-19 vaccine. The germline V gene has CDR1 SGHRS and CDR2 YFSETQ. This CDR3 region has 14 residues. The trim removed 4 bases at V and 3 bases at J, leaving 6 bases unmatched. TCRdb keeps only in-frame clones here, not all; method: immunoSEQ multiplex PCR. The sample lists some 99,000 clones; more than 70% were seen once. The chain combines TRBV5-1 with TRBJ2-7; 8 bases line up with TRBD1. The receptor was derived from an adult who received the AZD1222 COVID-19 vaccine. The sequencing used peripheral blood, collected 28 days after the second AZD1222 dose. The CDR3 protein is CASSQRQGNYEQYF. The CDR3 region has the DNA TGCGCCAGCAGCCAGAGACAGGGGAACTACGAGCAGTACTTC. Full variable domain (remainder filled in from reference TRBV5-1 and TRBJ2-7): KAGVTQTPRYLIKTRGQQVTLSCSPISGHRSVSWYQQTPGQGLQFLFEYFSETQRNKGNFPGRFSGRQFSNSRSEMNVSTLELGDSALYLCASSQRQGNYEQYFGPGTRLTVT.